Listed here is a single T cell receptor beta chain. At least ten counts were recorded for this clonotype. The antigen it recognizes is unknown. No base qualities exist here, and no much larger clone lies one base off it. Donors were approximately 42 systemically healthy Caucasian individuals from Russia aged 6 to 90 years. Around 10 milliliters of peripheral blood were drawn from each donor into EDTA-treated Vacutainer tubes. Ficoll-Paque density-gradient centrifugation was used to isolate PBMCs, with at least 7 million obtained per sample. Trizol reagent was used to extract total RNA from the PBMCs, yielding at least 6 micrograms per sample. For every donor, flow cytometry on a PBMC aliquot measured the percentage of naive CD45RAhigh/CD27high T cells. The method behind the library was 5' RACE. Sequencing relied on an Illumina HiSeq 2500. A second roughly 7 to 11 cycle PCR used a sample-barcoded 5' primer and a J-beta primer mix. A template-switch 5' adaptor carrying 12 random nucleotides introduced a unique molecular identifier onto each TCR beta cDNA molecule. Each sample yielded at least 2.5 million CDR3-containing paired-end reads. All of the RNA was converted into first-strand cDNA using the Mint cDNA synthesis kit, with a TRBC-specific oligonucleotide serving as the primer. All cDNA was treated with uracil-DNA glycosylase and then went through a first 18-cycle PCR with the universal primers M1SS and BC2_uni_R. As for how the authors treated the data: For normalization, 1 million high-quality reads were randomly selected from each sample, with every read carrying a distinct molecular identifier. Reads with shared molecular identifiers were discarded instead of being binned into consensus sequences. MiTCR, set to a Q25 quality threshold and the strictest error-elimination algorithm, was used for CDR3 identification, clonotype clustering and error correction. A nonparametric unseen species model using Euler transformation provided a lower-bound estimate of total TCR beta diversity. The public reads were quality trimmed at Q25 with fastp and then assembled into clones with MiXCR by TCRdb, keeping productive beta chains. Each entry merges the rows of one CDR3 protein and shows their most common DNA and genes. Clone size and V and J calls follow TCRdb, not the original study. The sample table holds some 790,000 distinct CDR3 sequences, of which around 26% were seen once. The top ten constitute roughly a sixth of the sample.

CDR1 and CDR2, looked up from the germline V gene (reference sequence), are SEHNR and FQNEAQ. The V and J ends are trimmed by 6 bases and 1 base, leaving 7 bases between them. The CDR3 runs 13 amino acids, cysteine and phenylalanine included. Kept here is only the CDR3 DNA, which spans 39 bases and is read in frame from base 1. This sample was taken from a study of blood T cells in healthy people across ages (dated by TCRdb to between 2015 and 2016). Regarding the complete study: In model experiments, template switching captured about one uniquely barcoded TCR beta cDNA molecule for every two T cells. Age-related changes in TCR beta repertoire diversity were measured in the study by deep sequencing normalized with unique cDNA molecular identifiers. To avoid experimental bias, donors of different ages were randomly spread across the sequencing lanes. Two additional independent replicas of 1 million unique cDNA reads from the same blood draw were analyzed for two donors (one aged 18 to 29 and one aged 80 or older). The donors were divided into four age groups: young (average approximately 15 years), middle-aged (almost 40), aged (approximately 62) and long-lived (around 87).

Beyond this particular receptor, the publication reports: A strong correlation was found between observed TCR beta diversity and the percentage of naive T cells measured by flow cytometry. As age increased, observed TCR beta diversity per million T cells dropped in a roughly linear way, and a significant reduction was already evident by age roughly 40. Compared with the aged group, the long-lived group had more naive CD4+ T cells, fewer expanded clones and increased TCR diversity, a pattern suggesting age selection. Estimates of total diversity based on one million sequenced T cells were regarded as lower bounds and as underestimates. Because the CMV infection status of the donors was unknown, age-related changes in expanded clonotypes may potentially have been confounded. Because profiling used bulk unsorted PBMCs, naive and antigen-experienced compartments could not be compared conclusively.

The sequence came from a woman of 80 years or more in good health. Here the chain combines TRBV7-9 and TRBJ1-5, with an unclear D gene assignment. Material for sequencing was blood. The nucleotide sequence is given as TGTGCCAGCAGTTCACAGAGCAATCAGCCCCAGCATTTT. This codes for CASSSQSNQPQHF.